The clone carrying this TCR beta chain was seen a handful of times. The target antigen is unknown. This record belongs to a study of T-cell memory formation after mild COVID-19. Turning to the study itself: Among the donors, TCR clusters were largely specific to each donor. General study findings and limits: For contracting clones, CD4+ ones sat mainly in CM and EM, CD8+ in EMRA. A second wave of clones peaked on day 37, and their SARS-CoV-2 specificity went unconfirmed.

The J segment lost 6 bases and the V segment lost 5 bases, leaving 3 bases of the junction unmatched. The CDR3 is made up of 12 amino acids. CDR1 and CDR2 (germline): SQVTM, ANQGSEA. Amplification by 5'RACE using constant-segment primers produced TCR alpha and TCR beta cDNA libraries that carried sample barcodes and UMIs. TCRdb ran MiXCR on the 5' RACE reads and lists one entry per CDR3 protein. Of 550,000 to 600,000 distinct CDR3 sequences in the sample, roughly 17% were seen once. Sequenced material: PBMCs or a T cell subset sorted from them (not recorded which). The chain employs TRBV29-1 and TRBJ2-2; 7 nucleotides match TRBD1. The sequence derives from an adult woman who had mild COVID-19 (a few samples of this study predate the infection). Cell type and time point are not known. CDR3 in amino acids: CSVFTGAGELFF. The CDR3 nucleotides are TGCAGCGTTTTCACAGGGGCCGGGGAGCTGTTTTTT.